The rows below give T cell receptor beta chains drawn from one sample of a study of radiation and T cells in renal cell carcinoma. The method was immunoSEQ multiplex PCR; TCRdb's version includes in-frame clones alone and lacks a portion of them. The sample yields approximately 21,000 clones, over 50% seen once. The sample in question was tumor tissue, obtained from a patient whose treatment was nephrectomy without radiotherapy. The source of these receptors is a human donor with renal cell carcinoma. CDR3s include the opening cysteine and the closing phenylalanine or tryptophan. Each record gives: clone size, V gene, D gene, J gene, CDR3 protein, CDR3 DNA. A D gene is named only where the DNA matches it firmly. Some rows have no size entry. The others give once, few or many, or a class for an expanded clone.

medium-sized	TRBV9	-	TRBJ2-3	CASSVWGLQDTQYF	TGTGCCAGCAGCGTATGGGGGCTCCAAGATACGCAGTATTTT
-	TRBV25-1	TRBD2	TRBJ2-5	CATGRGGETQYF	TGTGCCACGGGAAGGGGAGGGGAGACCCAGTACTTC
-	TRBV12-5	-	TRBJ1-3	CASGLSLSKGFAGNTIYF	TGTGCTAGTGGTTTGTCCCTATCGAAAGGTTTTGCTGGAAACACCATATATTTT
-	TRBV9	TRBD1	TRBJ2-7	CASSVTPGQGGEQYF	TGTGCCAGCAGCGTAACACCGGGACAGGGTGGTGAGCAGTACTTC
few	TRBV6-5	TRBD1	TRBJ1-6	CASRIRDSYNSPLHF	TGTGCCAGCAGAATCCGGGACAGCTATAATTCACCCCTCCACTTT
-	TRBV27	-	TRBJ2-7	CASSLARAYEQYF	TGTGCCAGCAGTTTAGCCAGGGCCTACGAGCAGTACTTC
many	TRBV4-2	-	TRBJ2-5	CASSQVGEGETQYF	TGTGCCAGCAGCCAAGTCGGAGAGGGAGAGACCCAGTACTTC
-	TRBV6-5	-	TRBJ1-1	CASSGTTSEAFF	TGTGCCAGCAGCGGGACGACCTCCGAAGCTTTCTTT
-	TRBV18	-	TRBJ1-2	CASSSGQGLGGYTF	TGTGCCAGCTCCTCGGGCCAGGGACTCGGTGGCTACACCTTC
-	TRBV29-1	TRBD2	TRBJ2-3	CSVLTSGVATDTQYF	TGCAGCGTTTTGACTAGCGGGGTAGCCACAGATACGCAGTATTTT
few	TRBV18	-	TRBJ2-4	CASSPRGDTKNIQYF	TGTGCCAGCTCACCACGGGGTGACACCAAAAACATTCAGTACTTC
-	TRBV18	TRBD1	TRBJ2-5	CASSPWRAGGETQYF	TGTGCCAGCTCACCATGGAGGGCAGGGGGCGAGACCCAGTACTTC
few	TRBV6-5	-	TRBJ1-2	CASSYSGHNYGYTF	TGTGCCAGCAGTTACTCTGGACATAACTATGGCTACACCTTC
-	TRBV7-8	TRBD1	TRBJ2-7	CASSLVVQGAAYEQYF	TGTGCCAGCAGCTTAGTCGTACAGGGGGCGGCCTACGAGCAGTACTTC
few	TRBV7-2	TRBD1	TRBJ1-2	CASSLLGQGASSGYTF	TGTGCCAGCAGCTTATTGGGACAGGGGGCAAGTAGTGGCTACACCTTC
-	TRBV5-1	TRBD2	TRBJ2-2	CASSLTAGRGSGELFF	TGCGCCAGCAGCCTAACCGCGGGGCGGGGGAGCGGGGAGCTGTTTTTT
-	TRBV2	-	TRBJ2-3	CASRLSTDTQYF	TGTGCCAGCAGACTAAGCACAGATACGCAGTATTTT
few	TRBV18	TRBD1	TRBJ1-2	CASSRRDSDSNYGYTF	TGTGCCAGCTCACGCCGGGACAGCGATTCTAACTATGGCTACACCTTC
-	TRBV18	-	TRBJ1-4	CASSPEDWEKLFF	TGTGCCAGCTCACCAGAAGATTGGGAAAAACTGTTTTTT
once	TRBV7-2	-	TRBJ2-1	CASSLRVDEQFF	TGTGCCAGCAGCTTAAGGGTAGATGAGCAGTTCTTC
medium-sized	TRBV5-6	-	TRBJ1-2	CASSLGPTGLSNYGYTF	TGTGCCAGCAGCTTGGGCCCTACGGGACTATCTAACTATGGCTACACCTTC
few	TRBV10-3	TRBD1	TRBJ2-1	CAISELQGGEQFF	TGTGCCATCAGTGAATTACAGGGGGGCGAGCAGTTCTTC
few	TRBV29-1	-	TRBJ1-1	CSVRRGSEAFF	TGCAGCGTTAGGAGGGGAAGTGAAGCTTTCTTT
-	TRBV10-3	-	TRBJ2-3	CAISDIDTQYF	TGTGCCATCAGTGATATAGATACGCAGTATTTT
few	TRBV4-3	-	TRBJ1-2	CASSQGQAAYGYTF	TGCGCCAGCAGCCAAGGACAGGCGGCCTATGGCTACACCTTC
few	TRBV4-1	TRBD1	TRBJ1-3	CASSQPGQGNTIYF	TGCGCCAGCAGCCAACCGGGACAGGGAAACACCATATATTTT
-	TRBV4-3	-	TRBJ1-2	CASSQGVGGRSRDAYTF	TGCGCCAGCAGCCAAGGGGTGGGGGGGCGGTCTAGGGACGCCTACACCTTC
few	TRBV10-3	-	TRBJ2-7	CAISESTDGYEQYF	TGTGCCATCAGTGAGTCCACGGACGGCTACGAGCAGTACTTC
once	TRBV6-6	TRBD1	TRBJ2-7	CASSYSSRGYEQYF	TGTGCCAGCAGTTACTCGAGCAGGGGGTACGAGCAGTACTTC
-	TRBV7-9	-	TRBJ2-7	CASSPGHLYEQYF	TGTGCCAGCAGCCCGGGACACTTATACGAGCAGTACTTC
-	TRBV27	-	TRBJ1-3	CASSRLGEAGNTIYF	TGTGCCAGCAGTAGGCTGGGGGAGGCTGGAAACACCATATATTTT
-	TRBV6-5	TRBD1	TRBJ1-2	CASSSTGTGGGYTF	TGTGCCAGCAGTTCCACCGGGACAGGGGGGGGCTACACCTTC
-	TRBV7-9	-	TRBJ2-2	CASSSSRGPNTGELFF	TGTGCCAGCAGCTCCTCCAGGGGCCCGAACACCGGGGAGCTGTTTTTT
-	TRBV6-6	-	TRBJ1-2	CASRAYKGPDYTF	TGTGCCAGCAGAGCGTATAAGGGTCCGGACTACACCTTC
-	TRBV7-2	-	TRBJ2-2	CASSFGGELFF	TGTGCCAGCAGCTTTGGCGGGGAGCTGTTTTTT
-	TRBV5-1	-	TRBJ2-1	CASSLDGPSMYEQFF	TGCGCCAGCAGCTTGGATGGGCCGTCTATGTATGAGCAGTTCTTC
medium-sized	TRBV7-9	-	TRBJ1-4	CASSLLSGGRANEKLFF	TGTGCCAGCAGCCTCCTTAGCGGAGGCAGAGCAAATGAAAAACTGTTTTTT
-	TRBV7-2	-	TRBJ2-2	CASSVLRGDTGELFF	TGTGCCAGCAGCGTCCTCAGGGGGGACACCGGGGAGCTGTTTTTT
medium-sized	TRBV7-2	TRBD1	TRBJ1-2	CASSSDRANYGYTF	TGTGCCAGCAGCTCGGACAGGGCCAACTATGGCTACACCTTC
medium-sized	TRBV6-6	-	TRBJ2-1	CASSYEGRHEQFF	TGTGCCAGCAGTTACGAGGGCAGACATGAGCAGTTCTTC
once	TRBV9	-	TRBJ2-7	CASSVVPTSSYEQYF	TGTGCCAGCAGCGTAGTGCCAACGAGCTCCTACGAGCAGTACTTC
-	TRBV30	-	TRBJ2-7	CAWSRDKAYEQYF	TGTGCCTGGAGTAGGGATAAGGCCTACGAGCAGTACTTC
many	TRBV27	TRBD1	TRBJ1-4	CASSRDRGNEKLFF	TGTGCCAGCAGCCGGGACAGGGGTAACGAAAAACTGTTTTTT
-	TRBV6-5	-	TRBJ2-7	CASSYSPGSYEQYF	TGTGCCAGCAGTTACTCACCGGGTTCCTACGAGCAGTACTTC
-	TRBV30	TRBD1	TRBJ1-5	CAWSSGTVQPQHF	TGTGCCTGGTCGTCCGGGACAGTTCAGCCCCAGCATTTT
-	TRBV5-6	-	TRBJ2-3	CASSLGQGDGTDTQYF	TGTGCCAGCAGCTTGGGTCAGGGCGACGGCACAGATACGCAGTATTTT